This T cell receptor beta chain is drawn from a study of cytomegalovirus exposure and HLA in healthy donors. Background on the study: Most genotyped donors, approximately 77% of some 400, had Caucasian-associated genetic ancestry. Study conclusions and caveats: The study put 150 or so TCR beta chains on its list as cytomegalovirus-associated.

With regard to this clone: The antigen is not known.

The CDR3 covers 13 residues. Trimming took 7 bases from V and 3 from J; bases not matched to a gene: 2. CDR1 and CDR2 from the germline V gene are SNHLY and FYNNEI. PCR employed 60 Vbeta and 13 Jbeta primers. Using immunoSEQ multiplex PCR, the repertoire was profiled, and TCRdb retains in-frame clones only, with some absent. The sample includes around 84,000 clones. The sequencing input was PBMCs. The chain is built from TRBV2 and TRBJ2-1; 8 bases fit TRBD2. The receptor was isolated from a man younger than 40 in good health and CMV-seronegative. The CDR3 DNA reads as TGTGCCAGCAAAGCGGGGGACTACAATGAGCAGTTCTTC. It encodes CASKAGDYNEQFF. Variable domain in full (rest from reference TRBV2 and TRBJ2-1): EPEVTQTPSHQVTQMGQEVILRCVPISNHLYFYWYRQILGQKVEFLVSFYNNEISEKSEIFDDQFSVERPDGSNFTLKIRSTKLEDSAMYFCASKAGDYNEQFFGPGTRLTVL.